The 15 T cell receptor beta chains below were found in one sample sequenced in a study of CD8+CD57+ T cells in acquired aplastic anemia. Patients sequenced had flow cytometry evidence of CD8+CD57+ cell expansion. Genomic DNA, serving as template, underwent TCR beta VDJ and CDR3 profiling. TCRdb analysed the reads with MiXCR anew, one entry per CDR3 protein. This sample has about 180,000 distinct CDR3 sequences, with 48% found just once. Sequenced sample: sorted CD4+, CD8+, or CD8+CD57+ T cells (not recorded which) from PBMCs. All receptors derive from a human donor with aplastic anemia.

The V and J genes are TRBV10-3 and TRBJ1-2; 10 nucleotides align to TRBD1. Per germline, CDR1 ENHRY and CDR2 SYGVKD. Germline trimming cut 10 bases from V and 4 bases from J; bases unmatched to any gene: 9. CDR3 length: 14 amino acids. CDR3 DNA sequence: TGTGCCACTGAGTGGGACAGGGGCGGCTATGGCTACACCTTC. This translates into CATEWDRGGYGYTF.

This clonotype showed up many times. The rearrangement links TRBV6-1 to TRBJ1-5, with 7 bases fitting TRBD1. CDR3 length: 15 amino acids. V was clipped by 6 bases and J by 0 bases; unmatched bases: 5. Germline V gene data show CDR1 as MNHNS and CDR2 as SASEGT. Here the CDR3 DNA reads TGTGCCAGCAGCGGGGGACAGTATAGCAATCAGCCCCAGCATTTT. Its translation is CASSGGQYSNQPQHF.

This clonotype has just a few counts. The chain uses TRBV2 and TRBJ2-1; D remains unclear. CDR1 and CDR2 from the germline V gene are SNHLY and FYNNEI. V was clipped by 4 bases and J by 1 base, with 8 bases between them. The CDR3 sequence is 14 residues long. The CDR3 is CASSGLRSYNEQFF. The DNA for the CDR3 is TGTGCCAGCAGTGGCCTCCGGTCCTACAATGAGCAGTTCTTC.

This clonotype was counted ten times or more. The chain couples TRBV2 to TRBJ1-1, with TRBD1 matching 7 bases. The CDR3 has 16 residues. V was pared by 0 bases and J by 10 bases, with 14 bases of the junction left unmatched. The germline CDR1 and CDR2 sequences are SNHLY and FYNNEI. CDR3 bases: TGTGCCAGCAGTGAAGCGGAGACAGGGATTGTAAGGGCAGCTTTCTTT. As protein: CASSEAETGIVRAAFF.

This clonotype came up many times. The CDR3 nucleotides read TGCGCCAGCAGCCCGGACAGGGGCCGGACGGAGACCCAGTACTTC. Translated, it gives CASSPDRGRTETQYF. The J gene is TRBJ2-5, the V gene TRBV5-1; TRBD1 matches at 9 bases. The CDR3 sequence is 15 residues long. J was trimmed by 5 bases and V by 4 bases; bases with no gene match: 9. Per germline, CDR1 SGHRS and CDR2 YFSETQ.

This clonotype was counted between two and nine times. CDR3 DNA sequence: TGCAGCGCCGGAGGGGACGATCTCTACGAGCAGTACTTC. Encoded protein: CSAGGDDLYEQYF. The chain joins TRBV29-1 to TRBJ2-7; tentative D call: TRBD2 (6 bases). The germline V gene has CDR1 SQVTM and CDR2 ANQGSEA. V was trimmed by 7 bases and J by 3 bases, leaving 16 bases between them. The CDR3 has 13 amino acids.

The rearrangement uses TRBV29-1 and TRBJ2-1; 8 positions match TRBD1. CDR3 length equals 16 residues. After removal of 7 bases from V and 4 bases from J, the junction contained 15 bases not matched to a gene. Germline CDR1 is SQVTM and CDR2 is ANQGSEA. The chain's CDR3 is CSGRGQGFLSYNEQFF. DNA for the CDR3: TGCAGCGGACGTGGACAGGGTTTCTTGTCATACAATGAGCAGTTCTTC.

The chain has TRBV20-1 and TRBJ2-7; D may be TRBD1 (5 bases). Germline values: CDR1 DFQATT, CDR2 SNEGSKA (reference sequence). V gave up 8 bases and J gave up 3 bases, with 14 bases separating them. This CDR3 contains 12 residues. The CDR3 DNA reads TGCAGTTGTGGGGCCAATAACTACGAGCAGTACTTC. It is translated as CSCGANNYEQYF.

This clonotype appeared many times. The chain has TRBV7-3 and TRBJ2-2, with 8 bases that match TRBD2. V shed 2 bases and J 3 bases; nucleotides not matched to a gene: 5. The CDR3 has 16 amino acids. The germline V gene encodes CDR1 SGHTA and CDR2 FQGTGA. CDR3 nucleotide sequence: TGTGCCAGCAGCTTAGCGGGGGGCCAGTACACCGGGGAGCTGTTTTTT. The encoded protein is CASSLAGGQYTGELFF.

The rearrangement joins TRBV24-1 to TRBJ1-1, with no clear D. The V gene's germline CDR1 is KGHDR and CDR2 SFDVKD. This CDR3 is built from 16 residues. V gave up 5 bases and J gave up 4 bases, with 19 bases separating them. The CDR3 region is CATSVPPRGGGTEAFF. The CDR3 DNA sequence: TGTGCCACCAGTGTCCCCCCGCGGGGAGGCGGCACTGAAGCTTTCTTT.

The chain combines TRBV7-9 with TRBJ2-5; a weak D match, TRBD2 (5 bases). CDR1 and CDR2 (germline): SEHNR, FQNEAQ (reference sequence). This CDR3 region has 16 residues. V was clipped by 10 bases and J by 0 bases, with 21 bases between them. The CDR3 DNA sequence: TGTGCCACCAGAGGGTTAAGCCGGGATAACCAAGAGACCCAGTACTTC. Amino acids: CATRGLSRDNQETQYF. The full variable domain, its missing parts supplied by reference TRBV7-9 and TRBJ2-5, is DTGVSQNPRHKITKRGQNVTFRCDPISEHNRLYWYRQTLGQGPEFLTYFQNEAQLEKSRLLSDRFSAERPKGSFSTLEIQRTEQGDSAMYLCATRGLSRDNQETQYFGPGTRLLVL.

The V gene is TRBV10-3, the J gene TRBJ2-1; TRBD2 might be the D (6 bases). The CDR3 runs 13 residues. Germline CDR1 is ENHRY and CDR2 is SYGVKD. The germline V and J ends were trimmed by 11 bases and 0 bases, with 11 bases remaining between them. The CDR3 loop reads CASRTISYNEQFF. The CDR3 DNA reads as TGTGCCTCGAGGACTATCTCCTACAATGAGCAGTTCTTC.

This clonotype was recorded many times. The V call is TRBV5-4, the J call TRBJ2-3, with 10 positions matching TRBD2. Trimming cost V 2 bases and J 4 bases; bases outside gene matches: 1. The CDR3 covers 14 residues. Germline V lookup: CDR1 SGHNT, CDR2 YYREEE (reference sequence). DNA for the CDR3: TGTGCCAGCAGCTTCCTAGCGGGAGCAGATACGCAGTATTTT. This encodes CASSFLAGADTQYF.

Only one count was recorded for this clonotype. This chain links TRBV12-3 or TRBV12-4 with TRBJ2-7; TRBD2 is a possible D gene (5 bases). V gave up 6 bases and J gave up 2 bases, with 14 bases separating them. This CDR3 is built from 14 residues. Here the CDR3 DNA reads TGTGCCAGCAGCTGGGTCGGGGAGCCCTACGAGCAGTACTTC. Amino acid sequence: CASSWVGEPYEQYF.

Regarding this clonotype: A single base separates this from a much larger clone, so it may be a read error. V and J are TRBV7-9 and TRBJ1-3, with D maybe TRBD1 (5 bases). This CDR3 has 14 amino acids. Germline CDR1 and CDR2: SEHNR and FQNEAQ (reference sequence). V lost 5 bases and J lost 0, with 8 bases in between. The CDR3 sequence is CASSRDGSGNTIYF. The CDR3, as DNA: TGTGCCAGCAGCCGGGACGGCTCTGGAAACACCATATATTTT. Combining the CDR3 with reference TRBV7-9 and TRBJ1-3 gives the whole variable domain DTGVSQNPRHKITKRGQNVTFRCDPISEHNRLYWYRQTLGQGPEFLTYFQNEAQLEKSRLLSDRFSAERPKGSFSTLEIQRTEQGDSAMYLCASSRDGSGNTIYFGEGSWLTVV.